This T cell receptor (beta chain) was identified in a study of blood T cell repertoires in COVID-19. The study assigned cohorts using participant-reported clinical history. Two consecutive negative NP/OP PCR tests, clearance, or resolved symptoms defined Cohort 3 recovery. CDR1 is SGHKS and CDR2 is YYEKEE in the germline V gene (reference sequence). Trimming stripped 5 bases from V and 7 bases from J, with 22 bases between. The CDR3 is 16 residues long. In the original analysis: Quantification of nucleated cells was approximated via reference gene primer amplification. TCRdb's copy holds only in-frame clones and misses some; the assay was immunoSEQ multiplex PCR. V and J calls and clone size follow that table, whereas D and trimming were derived from the DNA. Here the sample spans about 180,000 clones, about 79% being singletons.

This sequence originates from a man in his fifties who had recovered from COVID-19. Sequenced material: PBMCs or T cells enriched from blood (not recorded which). This rearrangement joins TRBV5-5 to TRBJ1-5, with D tentatively TRBD1 (6 bases). CDR3 region: CASRPTGGGEEQPQHF. The CDR3 DNA reads as TGTGCCAGCAGACCAACGGGAGGGGGTGAGGAGCAGCCCCAGCATTTT.